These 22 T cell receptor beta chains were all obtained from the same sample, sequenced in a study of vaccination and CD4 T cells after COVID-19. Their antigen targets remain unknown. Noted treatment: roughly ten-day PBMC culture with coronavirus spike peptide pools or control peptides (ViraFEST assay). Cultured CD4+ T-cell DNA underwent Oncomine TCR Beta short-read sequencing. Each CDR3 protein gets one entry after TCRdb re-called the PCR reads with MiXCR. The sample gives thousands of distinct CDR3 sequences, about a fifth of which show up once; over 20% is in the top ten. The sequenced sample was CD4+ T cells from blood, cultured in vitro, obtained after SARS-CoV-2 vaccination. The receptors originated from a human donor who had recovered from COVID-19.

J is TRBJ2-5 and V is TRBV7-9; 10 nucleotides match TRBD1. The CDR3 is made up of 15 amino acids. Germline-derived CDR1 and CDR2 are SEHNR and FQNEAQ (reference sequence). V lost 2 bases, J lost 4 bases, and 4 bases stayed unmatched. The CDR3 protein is CASSLRTGGGETQYF. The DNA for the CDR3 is TGTGCCAGCAGCTTAAGGACAGGGGGGGGAGAGACCCAGTACTTC.

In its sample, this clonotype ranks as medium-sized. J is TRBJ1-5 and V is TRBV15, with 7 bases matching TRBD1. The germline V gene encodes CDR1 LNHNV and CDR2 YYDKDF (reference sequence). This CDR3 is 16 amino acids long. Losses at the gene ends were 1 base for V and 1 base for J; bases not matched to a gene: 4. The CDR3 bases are TGTGCCACCAGCAGAGGACAGGGTAGGAGCAATCAGCCCCAGCATTTT. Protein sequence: CATSRGQGRSNQPQHF.

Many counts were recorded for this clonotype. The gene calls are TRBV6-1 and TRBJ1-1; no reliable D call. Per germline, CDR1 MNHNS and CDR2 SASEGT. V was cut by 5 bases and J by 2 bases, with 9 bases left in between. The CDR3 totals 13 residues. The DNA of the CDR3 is TGTGCCAGCAGTCCTGGTCCTAACACTGAAGCTTTCTTT. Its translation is CASSPGPNTEAFF.

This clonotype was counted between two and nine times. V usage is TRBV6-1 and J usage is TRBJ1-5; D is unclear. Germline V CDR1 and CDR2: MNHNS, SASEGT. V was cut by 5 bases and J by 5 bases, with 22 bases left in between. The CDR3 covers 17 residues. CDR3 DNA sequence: TGTGCCAGCAGTACCCGGGCCCCCCAGCCGGAGGATCAGCCCCAGCATTTT. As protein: CASSTRAPQPEDQPQHF.

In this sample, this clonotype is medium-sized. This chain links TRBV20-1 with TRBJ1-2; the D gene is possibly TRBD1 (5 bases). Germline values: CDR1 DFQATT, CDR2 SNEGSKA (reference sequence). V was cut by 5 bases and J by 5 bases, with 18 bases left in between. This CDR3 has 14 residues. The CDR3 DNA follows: TGCAGTGCTGGGGGGGAATTAGCCGTGTATGGCTACACCTTC. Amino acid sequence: CSAGGELAVYGYTF.

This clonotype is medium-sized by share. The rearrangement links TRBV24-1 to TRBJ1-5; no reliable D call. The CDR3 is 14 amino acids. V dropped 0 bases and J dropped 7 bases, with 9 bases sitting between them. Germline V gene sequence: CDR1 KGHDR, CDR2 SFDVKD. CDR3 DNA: TGTGCCACCAGTGATTTGAGAGGGAGGCAGCCCCAGCATTTT. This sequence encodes CATSDLRGRQPQHF.

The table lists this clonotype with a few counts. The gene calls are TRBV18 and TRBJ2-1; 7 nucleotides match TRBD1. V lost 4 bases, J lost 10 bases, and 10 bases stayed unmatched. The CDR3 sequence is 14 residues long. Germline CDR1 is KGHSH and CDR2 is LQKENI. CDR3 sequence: CASSLRQGVGEQFF. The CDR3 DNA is TGTGCCAGCTCACTAAGACAGGGAGTCGGCGAGCAGTTCTTC.

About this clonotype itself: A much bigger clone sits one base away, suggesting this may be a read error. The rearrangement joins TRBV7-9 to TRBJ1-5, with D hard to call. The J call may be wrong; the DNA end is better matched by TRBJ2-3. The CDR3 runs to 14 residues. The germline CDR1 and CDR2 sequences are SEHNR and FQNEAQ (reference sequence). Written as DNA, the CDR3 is TGTGCCAGCAGCTACGACATTCCCGGTCAGCCCCAGTATTTT. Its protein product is CASSYDIPGQPQYF.

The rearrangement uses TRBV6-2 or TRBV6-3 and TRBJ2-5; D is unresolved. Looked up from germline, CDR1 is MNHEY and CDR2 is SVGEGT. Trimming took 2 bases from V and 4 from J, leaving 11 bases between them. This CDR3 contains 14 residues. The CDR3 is CASSYVGVRETQYF. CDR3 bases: TGTGCCAGCAGTTACGTAGGAGTTCGAGAGACCCAGTACTTC.

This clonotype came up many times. The CDR3 region is CSAIGLAGPTDTQYF. CDR3 coding DNA: TGCAGTGCCATCGGACTAGCGGGGCCCACAGATACGCAGTATTTT. This chain joins TRBV20-1 and TRBJ2-3, with 12 bases identical to TRBD2. The CDR3 is 15 residues long. V was pared by 6 bases and J by 2 bases, with 6 bases of the junction left unmatched. Germline V gene data show CDR1 as DFQATT and CDR2 as SNEGSKA (reference sequence).

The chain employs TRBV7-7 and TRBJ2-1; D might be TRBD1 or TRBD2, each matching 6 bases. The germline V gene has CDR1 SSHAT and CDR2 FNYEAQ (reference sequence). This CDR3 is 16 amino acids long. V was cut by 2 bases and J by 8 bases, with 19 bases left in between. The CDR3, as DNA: TGTGCCAGCAGCTTAAGGCCTAGCGTTGGGGGCGATGAGCAGTTCTTC. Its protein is CASSLRPSVGGDEQFF.

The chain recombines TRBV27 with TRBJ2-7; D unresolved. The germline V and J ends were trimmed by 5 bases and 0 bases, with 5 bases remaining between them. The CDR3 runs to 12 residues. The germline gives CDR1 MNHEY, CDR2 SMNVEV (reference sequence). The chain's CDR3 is CASSKNSYEQYF. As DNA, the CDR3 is TGTGCCAGCAGTAAGAACTCCTACGAGCAGTACTTC.

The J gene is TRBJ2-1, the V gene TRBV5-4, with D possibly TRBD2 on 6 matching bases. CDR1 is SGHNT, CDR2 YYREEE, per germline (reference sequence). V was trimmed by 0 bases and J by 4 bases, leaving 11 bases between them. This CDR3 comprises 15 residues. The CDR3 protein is CASSLAGDLYNEQFF. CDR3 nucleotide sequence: TGTGCCAGCAGCTTGGCCGGGGACTTATACAATGAGCAGTTCTTC.

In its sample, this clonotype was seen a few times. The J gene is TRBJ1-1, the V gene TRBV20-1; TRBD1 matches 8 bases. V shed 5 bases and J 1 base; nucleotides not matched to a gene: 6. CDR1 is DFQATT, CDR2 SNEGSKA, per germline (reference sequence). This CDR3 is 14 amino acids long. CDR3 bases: TGCAGTGCTCTGCAAGGGACAGGGAACACTGAAGCTTTCTTT. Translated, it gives CSALQGTGNTEAFF.

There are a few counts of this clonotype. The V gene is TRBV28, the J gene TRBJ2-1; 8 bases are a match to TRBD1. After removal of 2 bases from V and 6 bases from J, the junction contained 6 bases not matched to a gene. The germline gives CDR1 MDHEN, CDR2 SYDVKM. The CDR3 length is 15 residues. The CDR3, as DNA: TGTGCCAGCAGTTTAACGGACAGGGCGGGCAATGAGCAGTTCTTC. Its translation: CASSLTDRAGNEQFF.

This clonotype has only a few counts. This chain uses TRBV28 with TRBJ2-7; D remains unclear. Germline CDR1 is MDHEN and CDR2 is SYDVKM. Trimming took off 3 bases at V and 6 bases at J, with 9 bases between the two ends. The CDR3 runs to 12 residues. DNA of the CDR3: TGTGCCAGCAGTTTGCTACGGGCCGAGCAGTACTTC. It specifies CASSLLRAEQYF.

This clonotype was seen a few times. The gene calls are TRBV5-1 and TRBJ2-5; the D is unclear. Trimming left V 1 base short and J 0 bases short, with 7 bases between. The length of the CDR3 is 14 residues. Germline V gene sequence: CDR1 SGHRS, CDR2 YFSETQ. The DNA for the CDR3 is TGCGCCAGCAGCTTGCGGCCCCACCAAGAGACCCAGTACTTC. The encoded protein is CASSLRPHQETQYF.

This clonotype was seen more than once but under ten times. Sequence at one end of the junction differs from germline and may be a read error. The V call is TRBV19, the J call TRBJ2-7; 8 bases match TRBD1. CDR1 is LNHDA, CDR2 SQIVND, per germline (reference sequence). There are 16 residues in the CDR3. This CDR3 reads CASSIRGTGRSSEQYF. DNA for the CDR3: TGTGCCAGTAGTATTCGGGGGACAGGCAGGTCCTCCGAGCAGTACTTC.

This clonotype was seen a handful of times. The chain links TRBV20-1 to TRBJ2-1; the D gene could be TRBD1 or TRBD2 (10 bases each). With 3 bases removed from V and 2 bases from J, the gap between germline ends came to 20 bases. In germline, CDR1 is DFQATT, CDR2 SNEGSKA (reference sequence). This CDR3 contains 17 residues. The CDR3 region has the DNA TGCAGTGCTAGTGTAGCGGGGGGACAGGGGCCCTACAATGAGCAGTTCTTC. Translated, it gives CSASVAGGQGPYNEQFF.

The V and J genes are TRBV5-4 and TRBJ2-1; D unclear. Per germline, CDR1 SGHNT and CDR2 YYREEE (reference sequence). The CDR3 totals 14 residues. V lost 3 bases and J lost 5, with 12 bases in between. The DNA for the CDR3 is TGTGCCAGCAGCTCAAGGATAGTTAACAATGAGCAGTTCTTC. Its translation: CASSSRIVNNEQFF.

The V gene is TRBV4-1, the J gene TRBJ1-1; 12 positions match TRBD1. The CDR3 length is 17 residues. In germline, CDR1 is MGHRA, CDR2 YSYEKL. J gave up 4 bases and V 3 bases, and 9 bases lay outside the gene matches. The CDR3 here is CASSHGTGGRRRTEAFF. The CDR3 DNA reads TGCGCCAGCAGCCATGGGACAGGGGGCAGGAGACGCACTGAAGCTTTCTTT.

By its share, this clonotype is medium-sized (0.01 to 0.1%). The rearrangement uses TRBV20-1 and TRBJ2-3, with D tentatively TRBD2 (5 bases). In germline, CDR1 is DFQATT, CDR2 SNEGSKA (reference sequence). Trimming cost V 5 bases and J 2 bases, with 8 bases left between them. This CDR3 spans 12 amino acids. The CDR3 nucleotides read TGCAGTGCTGAACGGGACACAGATACGCAGTATTTT. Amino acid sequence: CSAERDTDTQYF.